Listed here are 21 T cell receptor beta chains from one sample, sequenced in a study of T cells in Graves' hyperthyroidism and ophthalmopathy. From RNA transcripts, TCR beta CDR3 regions were amplified. Researchers ran a first-round RT-PCR on the TCR CDR3 using the HTBI primer set. TCRdb reprocessed the multiplex PCR reads with MiXCR, giving one entry per CDR3 protein. The sample carries hundreds of thousands of distinct CDR3 sequences, around 15% recorded once. The sample was blood. These receptors originate from a woman between 55 and 75 years old with Graves' ophthalmopathy.

Ten or more counts support this clonotype. The chain joins TRBV7-8 to TRBJ2-3; tentative D call: TRBD2 (6 bases). The germline gives CDR1 SGHVS, CDR2 FQNEAQ. V lost 2 bases and J lost 5, with 20 bases in between. The CDR3 is 17 residues long. Written as DNA, the CDR3 is TGTGCCAGCAGCTTAAGGGGAGGCTTGAGCGGTGGAGATACGCAGTATTTT. Translated: CASSLRGGLSGGDTQYF.

At least ten counts were recorded for this clonotype. The chain has TRBV6-1 and TRBJ2-7, with 8 nucleotides matching TRBD1. The CDR3 loop spans 14 amino acids. V lost 5 bases to trimming and J lost 5 bases; unmatched junction nucleotides: 8. In germline, CDR1 is MNHNS, CDR2 SASEGT. For the CDR3, the DNA is TGTGCCAGCAGTTACAGGGGGGTATACCACGAGCAGTACTTC. This gives the protein CASSYRGVYHEQYF.

In nucleotides, the CDR3 is TGCAGTGCTAGACGATTTAGCGGGGACCTAAACACAGATACGCAGTATTTT. Its translation: CSARRFSGDLNTDTQYF. The chain couples TRBV20-1 to TRBJ2-3, with TRBD2 matching 8 bases. CDR1 and CDR2 (germline): DFQATT, SNEGSKA (reference sequence). V gave up 2 bases and J gave up 2 bases; unmatched junction bases: 12. This CDR3 is 17 amino acids long.

The chain combines TRBV19 with TRBJ2-1; D is unresolved. The CDR3 has 15 residues. V was clipped by 7 bases and J by 3 bases, with 16 bases between them. From germline, CDR1 is LNHDA and CDR2 SQIVND (reference sequence). CDR3 loop: CASMASATGYNEQFF. In DNA form, the CDR3 reads TGTGCCAGTATGGCCAGCGCCACTGGCTACAATGAGCAGTTCTTC. The full variable domain, completed using reference TRBV19 and TRBJ2-1, is DGGITQSPKYLFRKEGQNVTLSCEQNLNHDAMYWYRQDPGQGLRLIYYSQIVNDFQKGDIAEGYSVSREKKESFPLTVTSAQKNPTAFYLCASMASATGYNEQFFGPGTRLTVL.

This chain joins TRBV5-4 and TRBJ1-4, with TRBD1 identical over 9 bases. CDR3 size: 15 residues. In germline, CDR1 is SGHNT, CDR2 YYREEE (reference sequence). The trim removed 4 bases at V and 7 bases at J, leaving 8 bases unmatched. CDR3: CASSTPGTGSEKLFF. The CDR3 bases are TGTGCCAGCAGCACGCCCGGGACAGGGAGTGAAAAACTGTTTTTT.

This clonotype was counted many times. The chain carries TRBV5-1 and TRBJ2-4; D unclear. CDR3 size: 13 residues. Germline CDR1 SGHRS, CDR2 YFSETQ. Trimming left V 0 bases short and J 5 bases short, with 6 bases between. CDR3 protein: CASSLGAENIQYF. The CDR3 bases are TGCGCCAGCAGCTTGGGGGCAGAAAACATTCAGTACTTC.

This clonotype has at least ten counts. V and J are TRBV20-1 and TRBJ2-7; weak D call: TRBD2 (5 bases). The V and J ends lost 2 bases and 0 bases respectively, with 11 bases between them. The CDR3 runs to 14 residues. CDR1 DFQATT and CDR2 SNEGSKA come from the germline V gene (reference sequence). The chain's CDR3 is CSARRRVISYEQYF. The CDR3, as DNA: TGCAGTGCTAGAAGGCGGGTTATCTCCTACGAGCAGTACTTC.

With regard to this clonotype: This may stem from a read error, because a much larger clone lies one nucleotide away. This chain links TRBV20-1 with TRBJ2-3; D perhaps matches TRBD2 (5 bases). Deletions cut 0 bases from V and 6 bases from J, with 22 bases between. Germline assignment: CDR1 DFQATT and CDR2 SNEGSKA (reference sequence). The CDR3 is 17 amino acids. CDR3 coding DNA: TGCAGTGCTAGAGACCCCATAGCGCGAGGGCGTCTGGATACGCAGTATTTT. Encoded protein: CSARDPIARGRLDTQYF.

The chain links TRBV3-1 to TRBJ1-6; D is uncertain. Germline V gene data show CDR1 as LGHDT and CDR2 as YNNKEL (reference sequence). The V and J ends lost 8 bases and 5 bases respectively, with 13 bases between them. This CDR3 contains 14 residues. CDR3 coding DNA: TGTGCCAGCGCCCGGCGTGGAGATAATTCACCCCTCCACTTT. Its translation is CASARRGDNSPLHF.

The chain combines TRBV9 with TRBJ1-2, with no clear D. Trimming took 1 base from V and 0 from J, leaving 4 bases between them. Per germline, CDR1 SGDLS and CDR2 YYNGEE. The CDR3 consists of 13 residues. This CDR3 is CASSVNSNYGYTF. The CDR3 DNA reads TGTGCCAGCAGCGTAAATTCTAACTATGGCTACACCTTC.

There are many counts of this clonotype. The chain employs TRBV2 and TRBJ2-1, with 7 bases matching TRBD1. V lost 2 bases to trimming and J lost 13 bases; unmatched junction nucleotides: 2. Germline V CDR1 and CDR2: SNHLY, FYNNEI. The CDR3 has 11 residues. CDR3 DNA sequence: TGTGCCAGCAGTGAAACAGGGGATCAGTTCTTC. Its protein product is CASSETGDQFF.

V usage is TRBV27 and J usage is TRBJ2-1, with 9 bases that match TRBD2. The CDR3 length is 15 residues. Germline assignment: CDR1 MNHEY and CDR2 SMNVEV (reference sequence). V shed 8 bases and J 4 bases; nucleotides not matched to a gene: 9. For the CDR3, the DNA is TGTGCCAGCGGATTAGCGGGAGTAGCTTACAATGAGCAGTTCTTC. Its protein product is CASGLAGVAYNEQFF.

The chain couples TRBV28 to TRBJ2-5, with 8 bases aligning to TRBD1. This CDR3 spans 15 amino acids. Germline CDR1 is MDHEN and CDR2 is SYDVKM. Trimming took 4 bases from V and 0 from J; bases not matched to a gene: 4. The CDR3 protein is CASSSEDRDQETQYF. CDR3 nucleotide sequence: TGTGCCAGCAGTTCGGAGGACAGGGACCAAGAGACCCAGTACTTC. The variable domain in full, with the rest retrieved from reference TRBV28 and TRBJ2-5, is DVKVTQSSRYLVKRTGEKVFLECVQDMDHENMFWYRQDPGLGLRLIYFSYDVKMKEKGDIPEGYSVSREKKERFSLILESASTNQTSMYLCASSSEDRDQETQYFGPGTRLLVL.

The chain is built from TRBV20-1 and TRBJ1-4; D not resolved. The CDR3 has 15 residues. The V gene lost 0 bases and the J gene lost 4 bases, with 12 bases spanning the gap. Germline values: CDR1 DFQATT, CDR2 SNEGSKA (reference sequence). This chain's CDR3 is CSARDRMGVNEKLFF. CDR3 coding DNA: TGCAGTGCTAGAGATCGGATGGGTGTTAATGAAAAACTGTTTTTT.

In this sample, this clonotype turned up many times. As DNA, the CDR3 is TGTGCCGTCGGCTCGTTGCAGCGGAACACCGGGGAGCTGTTTTTT. This translates into CAVGSLQRNTGELFF. The chain uses TRBV19 and TRBJ2-2; D remains unclear. V lost 11 bases and J 1 base, leaving 17 bases between the germline ends. Germline CDR1 is LNHDA and CDR2 is SQIVND (reference sequence). This CDR3 comprises 15 residues.

This clonotype was found many times. The genes are TRBV3-1 and TRBJ2-7, with 9 bases fitting TRBD2. Germline loops: CDR1 LGHDT, CDR2 YNNKEL (reference sequence). V was pared by 1 base and J by 4 bases, with 8 bases of the junction left unmatched. This CDR3 has 16 residues. The DNA for the CDR3 is TGTGCCAGCAGCCAAGGTGTCGCGGGAGGGCCATACGAGCAGTACTTC. It yields the protein CASSQGVAGGPYEQYF.

DNA of the CDR3: TGTGCCAGCATCCTATACCACCGGGACAACAAAAACAATCAGCCCCAGCATTTT. Amino acids: CASILYHRDNKNNQPQHF. This chain uses TRBV7-9 with TRBJ1-5; weak D call: TRBD1 (6 bases). The CDR3 contains 18 residues. The germline V gene has CDR1 SEHNR and CDR2 FQNEAQ (reference sequence). V lost 7 bases to trimming and J lost 3 bases, with 25 bases between them. The full variable domain, completed using reference TRBV7-9 and TRBJ1-5, is DTGVSQNPRHKITKRGQNVTFRCDPISEHNRLYWYRQTLGQGPEFLTYFQNEAQLEKSRLLSDRFSAERPKGSFSTLEIQRTEQGDSAMYLCASILYHRDNKNNQPQHFGDGTRLSIL.

This clonotype has a count of ten or more. The V and J genes are TRBV7-9 and TRBJ2-3; D is possibly TRBD1 (6 bases). Trimming stripped 2 bases from V and 1 base from J, with 7 bases between. CDR3 size: 14 residues. The germline gives CDR1 SEHNR, CDR2 FQNEAQ (reference sequence). The CDR3 sequence is CASSLPGGTDTQYF. Here the CDR3 DNA reads TGTGCCAGCAGCTTACCAGGGGGCACAGATACGCAGTATTTT.

In its sample, this clonotype was seen a few times. The chain recombines TRBV5-5 with TRBJ2-3; either TRBD1 or TRBD2 may supply D (5 bases each). Germline V gene sequence: CDR1 SGHKS, CDR2 YYEKEE (reference sequence). CDR3 length: 15 residues. The V end lost 6 bases, the J end lost 3 bases, and 17 bases lay between the germline ends. The CDR3 nucleotides read TGTGCCAGCATCGGACGGGGCCCGGCAACAGATACGCAGTATTTT. Translating it yields CASIGRGPATDTQYF.

Ten or more counts support this clonotype. DNA for the CDR3: TGTGCCACCAGCAGAAGTCCGGGACTAGCGGGAGGGGACCCCTACGAGCAGTACTTC. Its protein is CATSRSPGLAGGDPYEQYF. V gene TRBV15 combines with J gene TRBJ2-7; 16 positions agree with TRBD2. The CDR3 runs 19 residues. Unmatched junction bases numbered 9, after V lost 2 bases and J lost 2 bases. Germline CDR1 and CDR2: LNHNV and YYDKDF (reference sequence).

This clonotype occurred many times. The chain uses TRBV6-5 and TRBJ2-7; D is undetermined. Germline V gives CDR1 MNHEY, CDR2 SVGAGI. Trimming stripped 0 bases from V and 6 bases from J, with 12 bases between. This CDR3 has 14 residues. CDR3 sequence reads: CASSYSRSSGEQYF. Written as DNA, the CDR3 is TGTGCCAGCAGTTACTCTCGCTCGTCTGGCGAGCAGTACTTC.